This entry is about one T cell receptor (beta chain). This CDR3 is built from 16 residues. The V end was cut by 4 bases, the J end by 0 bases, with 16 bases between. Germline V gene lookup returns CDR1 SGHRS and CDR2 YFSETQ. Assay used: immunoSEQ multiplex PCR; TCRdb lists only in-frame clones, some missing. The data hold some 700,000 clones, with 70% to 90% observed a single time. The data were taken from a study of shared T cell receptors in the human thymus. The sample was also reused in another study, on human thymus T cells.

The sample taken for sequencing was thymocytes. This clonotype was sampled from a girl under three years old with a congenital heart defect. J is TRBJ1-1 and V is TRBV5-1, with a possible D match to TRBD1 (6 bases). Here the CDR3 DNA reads TGCGCCAGCAGCACTGGACAGACGGCAATGAACACTGAAGCTTTCTTT. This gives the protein CASSTGQTAMNTEAFF.